This T cell receptor beta chain is from a study of post-analysis software for immune sequencing data. Findings of the study overall: Controls had significantly higher normalized Chao1 diversity than multiple sclerosis patients. Patients used several TRBV segments, including TRBV5-6, TRBV5-1 and TRBV20-1, more often than controls. Under F measure analysis, samples from one preparation batch co-clustered strongly.

The germline V and J ends were trimmed by 5 bases and 3 bases, with 17 bases remaining between them. This CDR3 is built from 14 residues. The germline V gene encodes CDR1 SQVTM and CDR2 ANQGSEA. Unique molecular identifiers tagged the TCR beta cDNA libraries. T cells numbering 1 to 10 million gave rise to 400,000 to 550,000 cDNA molecules. Via MiXCR, TCRdb re-called the PCR reads, giving one row per CDR3 protein. Of roughly 670,000 distinct CDR3 sequences in the sample, approximately 60% are singletons; the top ten hold around 11%. In the case of this clonotype: The target antigen is unknown.

The sequenced material came from blood. This receptor was identified in a girl aged 2 to 10 with multiple sclerosis. The rearrangement uses TRBV29-1 and TRBJ2-7; TRBD2 is a possible D gene (5 bases). The CDR3 DNA reads TGCAGCGTTCGCGTAAGGGAGTTCGACTACGAGCAGTACTTC. Translating gives CSVRVREFDYEQYF.